This TCR beta chain was observed in a study of response to subunit inactivated influenza vaccine. Whole-study results and caveats: Authors suggested seasonal influenza vaccinations each recruit few new T cells.

In TCRdb, the RT-PCR reads were re-called with MiXCR into one record per CDR3 protein. Among roughly 190,000 distinct CDR3 sequences listed, 13% to 15% were seen once. On this clonotype itself: Its antigen remains unidentified. The junction shows a germline mismatch at one end, possibly a read error.

CDR3 length: 18 amino acids. Germline V lookup: CDR1 MNHEY, CDR2 SVGEGT. The sequences come from CD8+ T cells sorted from PBMCs, collected about 5 days after vaccination. This sequence originates from a man in his fifties who received an inactivated influenza vaccine. V and J are TRBV6-2 or TRBV6-3 and TRBJ1-4; D is perhaps TRBD1 (5 bases). In nucleotides, the CDR3 is TGTGCCAGCAGTTACCCCACCTTCTGGGACTCGGGTAATGAAGAACTGTTTTTT. Residues: CASSYPTFWDSGNEELFF.